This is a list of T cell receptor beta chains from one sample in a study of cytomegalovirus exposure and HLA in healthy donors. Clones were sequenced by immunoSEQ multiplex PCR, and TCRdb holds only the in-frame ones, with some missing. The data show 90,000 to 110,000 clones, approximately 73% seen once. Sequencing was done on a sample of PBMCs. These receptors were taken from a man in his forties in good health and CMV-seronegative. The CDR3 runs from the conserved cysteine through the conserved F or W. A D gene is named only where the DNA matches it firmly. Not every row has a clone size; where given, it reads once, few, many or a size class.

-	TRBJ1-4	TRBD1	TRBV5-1	CASSLLGQGGEKLFF	TGCGCCAGCAGCTTGTTGGGACAGGGCGGCGAAAAACTGTTTTTT
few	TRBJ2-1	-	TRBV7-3	CASSISVGGEQFF	TGTGCCAGCAGCATCTCAGTGGGGGGTGAGCAGTTCTTC
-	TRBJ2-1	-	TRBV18	CASSLGGWNEQFF	TGTGCCAGCTCACTCGGTGGTTGGAATGAGCAGTTCTTC
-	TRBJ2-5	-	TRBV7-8	CASSPRGRIWETQYF	TGTGCCAGCAGCCCCCGGGGGAGGATCTGGGAGACCCAGTACTTC
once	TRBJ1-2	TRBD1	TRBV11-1	CASSSQTGDYGYTF	TGTGCCAGCAGCTCCCAGACAGGGGACTATGGCTACACCTTC
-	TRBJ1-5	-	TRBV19	CASRPGLNQPQHF	TGTGCCAGTAGACCAGGGTTGAATCAGCCCCAGCATTTT
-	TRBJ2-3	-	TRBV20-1	CNGRQGDTQYF	TGCAATGGCAGGCAGGGGGATACGCAGTATTTT
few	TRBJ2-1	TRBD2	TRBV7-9	CASRRGDSYNEQFF	TGTGCCAGCAGGCGGGGGGACTCCTACAATGAGCAGTTCTTC
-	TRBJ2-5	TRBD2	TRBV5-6	CASSLGLAGDQETQYF	TGTGCCAGCAGCTTGGGACTAGCGGGGGACCAAGAGACCCAGTACTTC
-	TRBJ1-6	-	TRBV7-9	CASSRLDSPLHF	TGTGCCAGCAGCAGACTGGATTCACCCCTCCACTTT
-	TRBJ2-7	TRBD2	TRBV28	CASSLLRLAGFEQYF	TGTGCCAGCAGTTTATTGAGACTAGCGGGATTCGAGCAGTACTTC
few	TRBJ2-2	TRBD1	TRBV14	CASSRHGTGINTGELFF	TGTGCCAGCAGCCGACACGGGACAGGGATCAACACCGGGGAGCTGTTTTTT
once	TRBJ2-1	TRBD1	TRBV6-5	CASSYGTGYNEQFF	TGTGCCAGCAGTTACGGGACAGGTTACAATGAGCAGTTCTTC
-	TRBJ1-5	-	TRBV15	CATSRGGQPQHF	TGTGCCACCAGCAGAGGTGGCCAGCCCCAGCATTTT
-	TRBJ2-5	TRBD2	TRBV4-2	CASSQDQAAGGLQETQYF	TGTGCCAGCAGCCAAGATCAAGCAGCGGGGGGACTCCAAGAGACCCAGTACTTC
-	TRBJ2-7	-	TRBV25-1	CASSEGAIPSYEQYF	TGTGCCAGCAGTGAAGGGGCCATCCCCTCCTACGAGCAGTACTTC
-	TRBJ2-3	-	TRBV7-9	CASSLTVLTDTQYF	TGTGCCAGCAGCTTAACGGTGCTCACAGATACGCAGTATTTT
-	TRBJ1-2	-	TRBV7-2	CASSSRDNPPYGYTF	TGTGCCAGCAGCTCCCGGGACAACCCGCCTTATGGCTACACCTTC